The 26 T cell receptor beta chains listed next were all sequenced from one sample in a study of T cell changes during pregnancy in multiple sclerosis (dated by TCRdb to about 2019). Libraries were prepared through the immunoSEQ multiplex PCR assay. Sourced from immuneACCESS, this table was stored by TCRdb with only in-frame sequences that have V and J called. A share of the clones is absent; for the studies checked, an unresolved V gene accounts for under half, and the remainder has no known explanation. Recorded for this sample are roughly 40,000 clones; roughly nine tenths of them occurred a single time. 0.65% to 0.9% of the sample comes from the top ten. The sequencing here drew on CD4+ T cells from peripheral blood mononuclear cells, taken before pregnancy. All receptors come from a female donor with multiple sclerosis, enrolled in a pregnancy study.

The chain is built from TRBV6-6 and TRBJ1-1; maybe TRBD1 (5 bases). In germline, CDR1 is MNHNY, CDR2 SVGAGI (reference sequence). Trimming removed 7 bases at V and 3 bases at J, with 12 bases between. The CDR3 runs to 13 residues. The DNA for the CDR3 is TGTGCCAGCAAGATCTTCAGGGACACTGAAGCTTTCTTT. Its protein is CASKIFRDTEAFF.

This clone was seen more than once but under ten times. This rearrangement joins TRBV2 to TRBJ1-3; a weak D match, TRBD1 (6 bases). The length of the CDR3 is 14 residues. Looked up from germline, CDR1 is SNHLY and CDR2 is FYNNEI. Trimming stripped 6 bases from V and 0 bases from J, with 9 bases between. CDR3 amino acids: CASRDSPSGNTIYF. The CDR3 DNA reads TGTGCCAGCAGGGACAGTCCCTCTGGAAACACCATATATTTT.

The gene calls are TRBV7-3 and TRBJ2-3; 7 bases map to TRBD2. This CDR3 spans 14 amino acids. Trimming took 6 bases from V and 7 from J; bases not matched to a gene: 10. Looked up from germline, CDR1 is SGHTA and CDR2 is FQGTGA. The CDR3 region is CASSPGLVGNTQYF. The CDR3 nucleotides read TGTGCCAGCAGTCCTGGACTAGTCGGGAATACGCAGTATTTT.

The CDR3 is CASSAEVNTGELFF. As DNA, the CDR3 is TGTGCCAGCAGTGCGGAGGTTAACACCGGGGAGCTGTTTTTT. The rearrangement links TRBV6-1 to TRBJ2-2; a possible D gene is TRBD2 (5 bases). The CDR3 loop spans 14 amino acids. Between the trimmed V and J ends, which lost 4 bases and 2 bases, there was a span of 8 bases. CDR1 and CDR2 (germline): MNHNS, SASEGT.

Here the CDR3 DNA reads TGTGCCAGCAGCATGGGACAGGGAGGGTATGGCTACACCTTC. Protein: CASSMGQGGYGYTF. The chain is built from TRBV7-9 and TRBJ1-2, with 9 bases matching TRBD1. V shed 5 bases, J shed 5 bases, and the junction held 6 bases outside the gene matches. Germline V CDR1 and CDR2: SEHNR, FQNEAQ (reference sequence). CDR3 length: 14 amino acids.

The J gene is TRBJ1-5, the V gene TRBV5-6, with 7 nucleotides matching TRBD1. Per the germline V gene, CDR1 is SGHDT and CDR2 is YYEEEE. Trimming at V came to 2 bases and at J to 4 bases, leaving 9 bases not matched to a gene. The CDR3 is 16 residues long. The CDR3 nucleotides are TGTGCCAGCAGCTTATCCCCGACAGGGCGAAATCAGCCCCAGCATTTT. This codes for CASSLSPTGRNQPQHF.

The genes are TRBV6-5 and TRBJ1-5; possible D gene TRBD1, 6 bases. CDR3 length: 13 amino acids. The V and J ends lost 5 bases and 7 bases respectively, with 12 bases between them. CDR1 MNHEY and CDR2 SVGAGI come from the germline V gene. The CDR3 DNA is TGTGCCAGCAGTGCAACAGGGTTCCAGCCCCAGCATTTT. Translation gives CASSATGFQPQHF.

The CDR3 sequence: CASSLVLANEQYF. As DNA, the CDR3 is TGTGCCAGCTCCCTCGTTCTAGCTAACGAGCAGTACTTC. The chain is built from TRBV18 and TRBJ2-7; the D gene is possibly TRBD2 (5 bases). This CDR3 is 13 amino acids long. Trimming took 6 bases from V and 5 from J, leaving 14 bases between them. Germline V gives CDR1 KGHSH, CDR2 LQKENI.

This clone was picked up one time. In DNA form, the CDR3 reads TGTGCCACCTCACGGGAGTTGAACACTGAAGCTTTCTTT. It codes for CATSRELNTEAFF. The rearrangement joins TRBV9 to TRBJ1-1; D unclear. CDR3 length: 13 amino acids. The V gene's germline CDR1 is SGDLS and CDR2 YYNGEE. V was clipped by 9 bases and J by 0 bases, with 12 bases between them.

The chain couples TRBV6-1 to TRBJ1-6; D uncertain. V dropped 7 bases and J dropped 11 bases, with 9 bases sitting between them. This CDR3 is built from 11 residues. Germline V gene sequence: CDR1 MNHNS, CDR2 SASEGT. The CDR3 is CASKQVPPLHF. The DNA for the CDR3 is TGTGCCAGCAAGCAGGTGCCACCCCTCCACTTT.

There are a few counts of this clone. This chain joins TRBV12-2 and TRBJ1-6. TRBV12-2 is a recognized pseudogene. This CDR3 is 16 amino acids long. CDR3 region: CASRLGQGGRNSPLHF. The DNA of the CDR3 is TGTGCAAGTCGCTTAGGGCAAGGTGGGAGGAATTCACCCCTCCACTTT.

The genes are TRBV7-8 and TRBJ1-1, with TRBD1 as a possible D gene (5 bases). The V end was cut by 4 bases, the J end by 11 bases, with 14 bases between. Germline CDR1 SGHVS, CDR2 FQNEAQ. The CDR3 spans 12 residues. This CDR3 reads CASSYVGGGAFF. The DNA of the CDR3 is TGTGCCAGCAGCTATGTGGGTGGGGGGGCTTTCTTT.

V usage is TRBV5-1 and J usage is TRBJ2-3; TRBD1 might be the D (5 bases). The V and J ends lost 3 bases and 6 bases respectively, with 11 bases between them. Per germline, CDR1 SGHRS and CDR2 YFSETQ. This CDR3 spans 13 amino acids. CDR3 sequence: CASSSMNRDTQYF. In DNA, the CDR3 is TGCGCCAGCAGCTCGATGAACAGGGATACGCAGTATTTT.

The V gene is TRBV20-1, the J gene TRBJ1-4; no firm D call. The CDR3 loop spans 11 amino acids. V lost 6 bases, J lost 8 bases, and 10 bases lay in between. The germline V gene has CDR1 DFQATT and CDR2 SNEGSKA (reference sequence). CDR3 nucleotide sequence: TGCAGTGCGGAGAAATTAGAAAAACTGTTTTTT. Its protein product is CSAEKLEKLFF.

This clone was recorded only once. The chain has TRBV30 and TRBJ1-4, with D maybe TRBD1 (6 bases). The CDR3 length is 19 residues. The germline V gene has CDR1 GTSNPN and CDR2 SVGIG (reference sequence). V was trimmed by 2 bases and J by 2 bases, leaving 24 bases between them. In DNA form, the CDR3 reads TGTGCCTGGAGTCAGGACAGAACCTCAAACAGTTGGACTAATGAAAAACTGTTTTTT. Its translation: CAWSQDRTSNSWTNEKLFF.

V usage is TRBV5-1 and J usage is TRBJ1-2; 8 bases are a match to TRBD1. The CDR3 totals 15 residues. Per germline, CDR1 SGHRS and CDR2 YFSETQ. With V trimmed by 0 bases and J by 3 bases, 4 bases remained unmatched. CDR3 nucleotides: TGCGCCAGCAGCTTGGTTGCAGGGGGCGACTATGGCTACACCTTC. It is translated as CASSLVAGGDYGYTF.

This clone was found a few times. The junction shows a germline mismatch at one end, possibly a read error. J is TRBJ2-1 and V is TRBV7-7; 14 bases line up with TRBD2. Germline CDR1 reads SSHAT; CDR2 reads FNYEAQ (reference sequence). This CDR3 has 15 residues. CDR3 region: CASSLGTSGGDEQFF. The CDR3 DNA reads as TGTGCTAGCAGCTTAGGGACTAGCGGGGGCGATGAGCAGTTCTTC.

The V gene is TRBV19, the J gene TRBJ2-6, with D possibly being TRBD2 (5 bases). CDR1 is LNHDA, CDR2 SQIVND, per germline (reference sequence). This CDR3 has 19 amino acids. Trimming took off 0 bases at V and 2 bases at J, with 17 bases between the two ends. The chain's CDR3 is CASSIDIGALGAGANVLTF. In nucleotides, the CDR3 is TGTGCCAGTAGTATAGATATCGGAGCGTTGGGAGCTGGGGCCAACGTCCTGACTTTC.

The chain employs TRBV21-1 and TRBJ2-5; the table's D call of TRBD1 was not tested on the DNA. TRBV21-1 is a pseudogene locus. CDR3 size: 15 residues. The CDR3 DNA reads TGTGCCAGCAGCAAACCTCAGGGGGGCCAAGAGACCCAGTACTTC. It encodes CASSKPQGGQETQYF.

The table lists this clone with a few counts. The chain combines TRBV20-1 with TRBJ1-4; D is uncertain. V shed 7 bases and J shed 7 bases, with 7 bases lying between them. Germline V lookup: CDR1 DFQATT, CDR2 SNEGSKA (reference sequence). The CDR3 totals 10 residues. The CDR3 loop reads CSVHTEKLFF. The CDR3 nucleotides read TGCAGTGTCCACACTGAAAAACTGTTTTTT.

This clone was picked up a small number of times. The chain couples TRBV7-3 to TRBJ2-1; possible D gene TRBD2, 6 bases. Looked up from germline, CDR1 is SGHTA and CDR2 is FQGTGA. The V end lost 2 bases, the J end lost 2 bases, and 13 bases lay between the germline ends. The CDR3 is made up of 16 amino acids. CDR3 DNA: TGTGCCAGCAGCTTATCGCAAGCGGGTCCCTACAATGAGCAGTTCTTC. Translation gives CASSLSQAGPYNEQFF.

The CDR3 DNA is TGCGCCAGCAGCCAAGATACAGGGATAACAACTAATGAAAAACTGTTTTTT. Protein product: CASSQDTGITTNEKLFF. The chain uses TRBV4-3 and TRBJ1-4; perhaps TRBD1 as D (6 bases). Per germline, CDR1 LGHNA and CDR2 YSLEER. The CDR3 has 17 residues. V dropped 0 bases and J dropped 0 bases, with 11 bases sitting between them.

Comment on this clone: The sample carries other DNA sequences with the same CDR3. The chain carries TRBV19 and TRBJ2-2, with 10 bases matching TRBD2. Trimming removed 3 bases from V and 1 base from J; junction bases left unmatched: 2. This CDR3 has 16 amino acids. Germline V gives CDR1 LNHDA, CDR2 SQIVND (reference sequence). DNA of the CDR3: TGTGCCAGTAGTATGCTAGCGGGGGTGAACACCGGGGAGCTGTTTTTT. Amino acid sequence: CASSMLAGVNTGELFF.

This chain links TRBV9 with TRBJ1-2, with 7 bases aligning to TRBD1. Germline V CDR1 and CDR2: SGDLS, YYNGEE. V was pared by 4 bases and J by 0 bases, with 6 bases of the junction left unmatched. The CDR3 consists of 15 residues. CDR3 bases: TGTGCCAGCAGCTTCCCCGGGACAGCTAACTATGGCTACACCTTC. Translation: CASSFPGTANYGYTF. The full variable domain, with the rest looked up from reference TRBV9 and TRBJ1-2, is DSGVTQTPKHLITATGQRVTLRCSPRSGDLSVYWYQQSLDQGLQFLIQYYNGEERAKGNILERFSAQQFPDLHSELNLSSLELGDSALYFCASSFPGTANYGYTFGSGTRLTVV.

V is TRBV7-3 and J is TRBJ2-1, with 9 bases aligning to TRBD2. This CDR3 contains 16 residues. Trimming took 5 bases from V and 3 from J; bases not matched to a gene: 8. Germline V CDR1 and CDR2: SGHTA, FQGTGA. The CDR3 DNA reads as TGTGCCAGCAGCGGCTGGGAGCGGGGGGACTACAATGAGCAGTTCTTC. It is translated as CASSGWERGDYNEQFF.

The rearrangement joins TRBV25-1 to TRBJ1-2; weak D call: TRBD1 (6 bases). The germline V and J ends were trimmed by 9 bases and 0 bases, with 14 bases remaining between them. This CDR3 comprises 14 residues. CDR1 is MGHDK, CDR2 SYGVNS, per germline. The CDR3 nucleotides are TGTGCCAGTTCAAGGGGGAACGCTAACTATGGCTACACCTTC. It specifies CASSRGNANYGYTF.